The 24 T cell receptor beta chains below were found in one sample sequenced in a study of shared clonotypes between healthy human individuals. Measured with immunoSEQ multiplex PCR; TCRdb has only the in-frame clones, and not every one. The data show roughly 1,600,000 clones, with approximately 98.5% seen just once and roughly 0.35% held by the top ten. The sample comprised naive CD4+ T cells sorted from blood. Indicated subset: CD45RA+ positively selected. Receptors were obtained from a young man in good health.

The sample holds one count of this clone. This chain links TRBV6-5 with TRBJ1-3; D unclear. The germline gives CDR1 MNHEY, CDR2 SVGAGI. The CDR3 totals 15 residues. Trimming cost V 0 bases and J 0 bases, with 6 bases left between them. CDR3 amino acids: CASSYSISSGNTIYF. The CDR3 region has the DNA TGTGCCAGCAGTTACTCGATTAGCTCTGGAAACACCATATATTTT.

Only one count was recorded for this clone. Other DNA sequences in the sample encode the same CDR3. The DNA for the CDR3 is TGTGCCAGCAGTGACCAGGGGAACACTGAAGCTTTCTTT. It codes for CASSDQGNTEAFF. The rearrangement joins TRBV2 to TRBJ1-1; tentatively, D is TRBD1 (5 bases). Per germline, CDR1 SNHLY and CDR2 FYNNEI. Trimming took off 3 bases at V and 1 base at J, with 6 bases between the two ends. CDR3 size: 13 residues.

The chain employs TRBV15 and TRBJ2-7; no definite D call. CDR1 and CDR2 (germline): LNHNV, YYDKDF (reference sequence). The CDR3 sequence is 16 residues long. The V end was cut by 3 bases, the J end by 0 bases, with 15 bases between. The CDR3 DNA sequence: TGTGCCACCAGCAGGGGATCGCTTTTAAACTCCTACGAGCAGTACTTC. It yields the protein CATSRGSLLNSYEQYF.

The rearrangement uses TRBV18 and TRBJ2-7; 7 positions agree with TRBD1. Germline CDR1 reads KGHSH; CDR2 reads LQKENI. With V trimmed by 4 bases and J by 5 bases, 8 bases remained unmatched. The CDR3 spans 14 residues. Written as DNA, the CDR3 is TGTGCCAGCTCACATGAGACAGGGAGCCACGAGCAGTACTTC. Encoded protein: CASSHETGSHEQYF.

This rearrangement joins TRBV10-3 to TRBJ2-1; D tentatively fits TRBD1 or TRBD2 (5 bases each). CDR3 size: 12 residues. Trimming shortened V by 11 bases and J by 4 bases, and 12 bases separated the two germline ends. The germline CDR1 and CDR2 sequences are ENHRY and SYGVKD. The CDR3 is CAVGDGYNEQFF. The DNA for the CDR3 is TGTGCCGTAGGGGACGGGTACAATGAGCAGTTCTTC.

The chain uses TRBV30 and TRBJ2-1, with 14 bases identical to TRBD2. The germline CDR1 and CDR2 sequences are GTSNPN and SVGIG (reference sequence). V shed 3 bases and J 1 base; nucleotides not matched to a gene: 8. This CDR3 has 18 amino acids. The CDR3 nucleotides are TGTGCCTGGAGGACCGGGACTAGCGGGAGTTTGTCCTACAATGAGCAGTTCTTC. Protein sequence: CAWRTGTSGSLSYNEQFF.

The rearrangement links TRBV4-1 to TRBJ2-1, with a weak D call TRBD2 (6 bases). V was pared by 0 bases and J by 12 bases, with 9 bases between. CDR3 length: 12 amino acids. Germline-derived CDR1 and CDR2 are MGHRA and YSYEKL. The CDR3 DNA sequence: TGCGCCAGCAGCCAAGAGGTGGGAGGGCAGTTCTTC. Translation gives CASSQEVGGQFF.

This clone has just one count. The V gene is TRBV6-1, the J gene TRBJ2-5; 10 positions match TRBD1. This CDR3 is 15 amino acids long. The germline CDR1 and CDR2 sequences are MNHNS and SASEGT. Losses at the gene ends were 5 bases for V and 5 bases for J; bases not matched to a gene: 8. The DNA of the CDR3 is TGTGCCAGCAGTAACCGGGACAGGGGTTTGGAGACCCAGTACTTC. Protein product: CASSNRDRGLETQYF.

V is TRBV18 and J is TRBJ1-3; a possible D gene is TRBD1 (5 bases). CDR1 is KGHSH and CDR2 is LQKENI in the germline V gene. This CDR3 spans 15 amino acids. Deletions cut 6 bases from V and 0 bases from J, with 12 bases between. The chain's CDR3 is CASSRQFSSGNTIYF. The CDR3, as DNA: TGTGCCAGCTCGAGACAGTTTAGCTCTGGAAACACCATATATTTT.

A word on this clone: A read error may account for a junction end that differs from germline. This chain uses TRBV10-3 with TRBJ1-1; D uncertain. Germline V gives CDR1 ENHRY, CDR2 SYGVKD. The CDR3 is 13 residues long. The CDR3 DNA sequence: TGTGCCATCCGTGAGACATGGGACACTGAAGCTTTCTTT. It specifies CAIRETWDTEAFF.

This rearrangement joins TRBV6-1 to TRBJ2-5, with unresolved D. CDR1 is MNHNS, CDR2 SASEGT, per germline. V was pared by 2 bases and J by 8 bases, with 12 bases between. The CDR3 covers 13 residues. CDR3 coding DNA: TGTGCCAGCAGTGAATTGAGCCAAGGCACCCAGTACTTC. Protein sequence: CASSELSQGTQYF.

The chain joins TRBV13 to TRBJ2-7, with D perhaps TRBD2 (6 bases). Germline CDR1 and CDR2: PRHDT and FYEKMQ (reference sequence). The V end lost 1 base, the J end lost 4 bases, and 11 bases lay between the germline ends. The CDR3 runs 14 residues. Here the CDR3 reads CASSLDQGGYEQYF. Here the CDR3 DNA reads TGTGCCAGCAGCTTAGACCAGGGAGGATACGAGCAGTACTTC.

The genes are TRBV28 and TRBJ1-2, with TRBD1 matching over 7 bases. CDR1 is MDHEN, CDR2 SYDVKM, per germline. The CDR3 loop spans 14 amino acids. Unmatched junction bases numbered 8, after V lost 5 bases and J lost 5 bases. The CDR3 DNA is TGTGCCAGCAGTCCTGGGACAGTTTTTTATGGCTACACCTTC. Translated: CASSPGTVFYGYTF.

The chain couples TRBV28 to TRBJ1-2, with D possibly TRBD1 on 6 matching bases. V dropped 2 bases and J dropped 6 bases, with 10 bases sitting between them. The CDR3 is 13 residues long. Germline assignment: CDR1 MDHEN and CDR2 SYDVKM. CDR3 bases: TGTGCCAGCAGTTTAAGGGGGAGACATGGCTACACCTTC. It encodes CASSLRGRHGYTF.

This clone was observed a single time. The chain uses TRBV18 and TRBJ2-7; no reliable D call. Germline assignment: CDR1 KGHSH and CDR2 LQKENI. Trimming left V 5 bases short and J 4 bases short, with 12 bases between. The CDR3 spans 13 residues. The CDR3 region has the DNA TGTGCCAGCTCAACAATGGGTATATACGAGCAGTACTTC. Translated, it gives CASSTMGIYEQYF. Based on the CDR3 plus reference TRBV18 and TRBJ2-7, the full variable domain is NAGVMQNPRHLVRRRGQEARLRCSPMKGHSHVYWYRQLPEEGLKFMVYLQKENIIDESGMPKERFSAEFPKEGPSILRIQQVVRGDSAAYFCASSTMGIYEQYFGPGTRLTVT.

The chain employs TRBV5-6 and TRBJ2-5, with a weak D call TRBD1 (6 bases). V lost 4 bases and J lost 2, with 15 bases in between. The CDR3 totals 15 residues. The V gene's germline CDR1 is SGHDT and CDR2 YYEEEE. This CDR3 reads CASSNTGYTQETQYF. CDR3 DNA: TGTGCCAGCAGCAATACAGGGTACACACAAGAGACCCAGTACTTC.

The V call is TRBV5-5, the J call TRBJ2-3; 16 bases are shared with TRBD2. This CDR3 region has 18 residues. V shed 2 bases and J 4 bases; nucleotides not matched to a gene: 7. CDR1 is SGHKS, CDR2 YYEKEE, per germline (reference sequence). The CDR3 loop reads CASSLTGTSGRAADTQYF. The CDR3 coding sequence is TGTGCCAGCAGCTTAACCGGGACTAGCGGGAGGGCCGCAGATACGCAGTATTTT.

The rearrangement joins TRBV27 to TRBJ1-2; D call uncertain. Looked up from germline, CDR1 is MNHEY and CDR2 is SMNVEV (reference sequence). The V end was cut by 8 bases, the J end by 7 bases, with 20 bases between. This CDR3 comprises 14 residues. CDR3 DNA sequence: TGTGCCAGCCGATCGGTTAGACCGCTCTCTGGCTACACCTTC. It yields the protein CASRSVRPLSGYTF.

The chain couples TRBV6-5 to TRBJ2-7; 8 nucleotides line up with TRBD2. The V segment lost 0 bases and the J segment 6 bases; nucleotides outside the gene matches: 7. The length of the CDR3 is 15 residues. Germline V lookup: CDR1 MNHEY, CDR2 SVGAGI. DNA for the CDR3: TGTGCCAGCAGTTACTCTTCGGGAGGGCTAGTCGAGCAGTACTTC. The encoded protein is CASSYSSGGLVEQYF.

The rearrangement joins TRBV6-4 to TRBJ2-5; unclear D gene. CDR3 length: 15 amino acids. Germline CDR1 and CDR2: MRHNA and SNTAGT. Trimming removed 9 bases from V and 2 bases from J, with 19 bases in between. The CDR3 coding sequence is TGTGCCAGGTCTAGTCCTTCACACCGACAAGAGACCCAGTACTTC. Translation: CARSSPSHRQETQYF.

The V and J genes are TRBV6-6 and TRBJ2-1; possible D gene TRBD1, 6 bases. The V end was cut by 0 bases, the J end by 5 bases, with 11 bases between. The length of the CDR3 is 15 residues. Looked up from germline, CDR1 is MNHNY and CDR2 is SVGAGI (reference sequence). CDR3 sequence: CASSYSAGQHNEQFF. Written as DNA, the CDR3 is TGTGCCAGCAGTTACTCGGCCGGACAGCACAATGAGCAGTTCTTC.

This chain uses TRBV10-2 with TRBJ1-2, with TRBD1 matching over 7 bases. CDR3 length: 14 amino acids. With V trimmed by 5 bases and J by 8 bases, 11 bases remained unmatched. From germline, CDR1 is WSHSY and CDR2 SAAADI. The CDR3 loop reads CASSTLTGKSGYTF. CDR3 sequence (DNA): TGCGCCAGCAGTACACTGACAGGGAAAAGCGGCTACACCTTC.

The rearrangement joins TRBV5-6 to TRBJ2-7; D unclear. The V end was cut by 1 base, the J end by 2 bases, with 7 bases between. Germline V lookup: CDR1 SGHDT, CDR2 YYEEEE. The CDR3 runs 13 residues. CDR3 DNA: TGTGCCAGCAGCTTGAGTGGGCCCTACGAGCAGTACTTC. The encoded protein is CASSLSGPYEQYF.

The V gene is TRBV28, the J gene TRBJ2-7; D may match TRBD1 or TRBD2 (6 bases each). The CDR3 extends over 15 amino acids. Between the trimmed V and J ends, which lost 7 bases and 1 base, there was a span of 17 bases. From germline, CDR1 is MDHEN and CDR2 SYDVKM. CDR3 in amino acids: CASTLPGGGSYEQYF. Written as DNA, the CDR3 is TGTGCCAGCACCCTGCCTGGAGGGGGGTCCTACGAGCAGTACTTC.